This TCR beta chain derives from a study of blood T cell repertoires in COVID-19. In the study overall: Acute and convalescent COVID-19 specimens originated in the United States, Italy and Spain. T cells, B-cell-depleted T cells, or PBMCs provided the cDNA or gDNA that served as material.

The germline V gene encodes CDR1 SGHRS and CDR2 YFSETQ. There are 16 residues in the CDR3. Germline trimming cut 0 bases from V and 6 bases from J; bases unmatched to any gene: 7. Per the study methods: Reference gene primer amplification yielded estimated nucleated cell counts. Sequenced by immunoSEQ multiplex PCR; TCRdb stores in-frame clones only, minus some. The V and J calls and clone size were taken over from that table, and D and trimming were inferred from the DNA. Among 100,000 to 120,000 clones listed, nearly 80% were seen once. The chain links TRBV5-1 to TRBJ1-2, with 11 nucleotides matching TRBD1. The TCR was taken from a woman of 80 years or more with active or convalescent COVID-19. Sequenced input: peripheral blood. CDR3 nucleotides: TGCGCCAGCAGCTTGGATCCGGGACAGGGGGTGAATGGCTACACCTTC. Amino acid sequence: CASSLDPGQGVNGYTF.